The rows below give T cell receptor beta chains drawn from one sample of a study of blood T cell repertoires in COVID-19. This table comes from immunoSEQ multiplex PCR, and its TCRdb copy is limited to in-frame clones, with some not included. The sample holds about 400,000 clones; around 92% are singletons and the top ten take about 1.7%. Sequencing was done on a sample of PBMCs or T cells enriched from blood (not recorded which). The receptor set was obtained from a woman aged 30 to 39 who had recovered from COVID-19. The CDR3 runs from the conserved cysteine through the conserved F or W.

TRBV18 CASSPGQGMDYGYTF
TRBV7-2 CASSQWDSNEQFF
TRBV19 CATLGGESGANVLTF
TRBV4-1 CASSQDTGQSNQPQHF
TRBV2 CASSPRLQVGQPQHF
TRBV4-2 CASSQDDYSNQPQHF
TRBV5-1 CASSNRQNTEAFF
TRBV29-1 CSVDLQGGTEAFF
TRBV30 CAWSRQGPETQYF
TRBV6-5 CASSYSLAKDSGVVF
TRBV13 CASSLSRGGSPLHF
TRBV2 CASREGTGIATGSPLHF
TRBV18 CASSPLAGGDYEQYF
TRBV7-6 CASSLVGGTMNTEAFF
TRBV5-1 CASSLPGQGYGYTF
TRBV7-8 CASSLGLAGGLKTYNEQFF
TRBV24-1 CATSDTSENTDTQYF
TRBV20-1 CSASRGIDNQPQHF
TRBV5-1 CASSLRGLAYEQYF
TRBV5-4 CASSFISGLAAVRQFF
TRBV29-1 CSVEANTEAFF
TRBV15 CATSGMGLAGINEQFF
TRBV18 CASLGTHTEAFF
TRBV3-1/TRBV3-2 CASSQLTGTGPSPLHF